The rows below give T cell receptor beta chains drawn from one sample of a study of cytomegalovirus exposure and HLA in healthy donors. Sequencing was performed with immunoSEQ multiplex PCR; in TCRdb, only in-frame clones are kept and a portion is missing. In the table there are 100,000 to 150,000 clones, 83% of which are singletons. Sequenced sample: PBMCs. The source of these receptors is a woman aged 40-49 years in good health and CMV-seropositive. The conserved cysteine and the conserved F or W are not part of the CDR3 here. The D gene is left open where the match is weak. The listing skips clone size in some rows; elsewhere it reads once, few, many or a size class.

CDR3 protein: ASSPGQSGNTIY; J gene: TRBJ1-3; clone size: .; D gene: TRBD1; V gene: TRBV7-8
CDR3 protein: ASRQWGLDTEAF; J gene: TRBJ1-1; clone size: .; D gene: .; V gene: TRBV6-5
CDR3 protein: ASSSPYGGSFYEQY; J gene: TRBJ2-7; clone size: .; D gene: TRBD2; V gene: TRBV11-3
CDR3 protein: ASSFELPINNEQF; J gene: TRBJ2-1; clone size: .; D gene: .; V gene: TRBV27
CDR3 protein: ASSNRGRNEQF; J gene: TRBJ2-1; clone size: .; D gene: TRBD1; V gene: TRBV6-5
CDR3 protein: ASLRAPGNTIY; J gene: TRBJ1-3; clone size: .; D gene: .; V gene: TRBV19
CDR3 protein: SVDRPNTEAF; J gene: TRBJ1-1; clone size: .; D gene: .; V gene: TRBV29-1
CDR3 protein: ASSSPSGPQH; J gene: TRBJ1-5; clone size: .; D gene: .; V gene: TRBV27
CDR3 protein: ASSSPGGSNSPLH; J gene: TRBJ1-6; clone size: .; D gene: .; V gene: TRBV7-6
CDR3 protein: ASSLGRGTAYEQY; J gene: TRBJ2-7; clone size: .; D gene: .; V gene: TRBV5-5
CDR3 protein: ASSLAGGENPNYGYT; J gene: TRBJ1-2; clone size: .; D gene: .; V gene: TRBV5-8
CDR3 protein: ASSQKRELEEQY; J gene: TRBJ2-7; clone size: .; D gene: TRBD2; V gene: TRBV27
CDR3 protein: ASSGQYGYT; J gene: TRBJ1-2; clone size: .; D gene: .; V gene: TRBV11-2
CDR3 protein: ASSPGTVDTNEKLF; J gene: TRBJ1-4; clone size: once; D gene: TRBD1; V gene: TRBV4-2
CDR3 protein: ASSRLGHLEYNEQF; J gene: TRBJ2-1; clone size: .; D gene: .; V gene: TRBV19
CDR3 protein: ASPRRGHYTGELF; J gene: TRBJ2-2; clone size: .; D gene: TRBD1; V gene: TRBV19
CDR3 protein: ASSPFPAREGRYQETQY; J gene: TRBJ2-5; clone size: .; D gene: TRBD2; V gene: TRBV11-1
CDR3 protein: ASSPLTLGQGALEQY; J gene: TRBJ2-7; clone size: .; D gene: TRBD1; V gene: TRBV28
CDR3 protein: SVDGLAGANEQF; J gene: TRBJ2-1; clone size: .; D gene: TRBD2; V gene: TRBV29-1
CDR3 protein: ASSPGGYSTDTQY; J gene: TRBJ2-3; clone size: .; D gene: .; V gene: TRBV9
CDR3 protein: ASSVMGGQGGEKLF; J gene: TRBJ1-4; clone size: .; D gene: TRBD1; V gene: TRBV6-1
CDR3 protein: ASRAGQGRNTEAF; J gene: TRBJ1-1; clone size: .; D gene: TRBD1; V gene: TRBV6-5
CDR3 protein: ASSGALAEAF; J gene: TRBJ1-1; clone size: .; D gene: .; V gene: TRBV18
CDR3 protein: ASSVITDEQF; J gene: TRBJ2-1; clone size: .; D gene: .; V gene: TRBV9
CDR3 protein: ASSQDSGGRETEAF; J gene: TRBJ1-1; clone size: .; D gene: .; V gene: TRBV4-3
CDR3 protein: ASSHRDRGDEQY; J gene: TRBJ2-7; clone size: .; D gene: TRBD1; V gene: TRBV6-6
CDR3 protein: ASSPGGANTEAF; J gene: TRBJ1-1; clone size: once; D gene: .; V gene: TRBV7-2
CDR3 protein: ASSSQGQGVGAF; J gene: TRBJ1-1; clone size: .; D gene: TRBD1; V gene: TRBV5-1
CDR3 protein: ASSVGIELAGPNEQF; J gene: TRBJ2-1; clone size: .; D gene: TRBD2; V gene: TRBV9
CDR3 protein: ASSPEGILVEAF; J gene: TRBJ1-1; clone size: .; D gene: .; V gene: TRBV27
CDR3 protein: ASSFIAGGPSIYEQY; J gene: TRBJ2-7; clone size: .; D gene: TRBD2; V gene: TRBV5-1
CDR3 protein: ASSLSRGGVGTEAF; J gene: TRBJ1-1; clone size: .; D gene: .; V gene: TRBV27
CDR3 protein: ASRSPGQKNTEAF; J gene: TRBJ1-1; clone size: .; D gene: TRBD1; V gene: TRBV19
CDR3 protein: ASSYLGGSTDTQY; J gene: TRBJ2-3; clone size: .; D gene: .; V gene: TRBV4-1
CDR3 protein: ASSPRGAGGTSTDTQY; J gene: TRBJ2-3; clone size: once; D gene: TRBD2; V gene: TRBV9
CDR3 protein: ASSTRQGADTEAF; J gene: TRBJ1-1; clone size: .; D gene: TRBD1; V gene: TRBV7-2
CDR3 protein: ASSEGPPADNSPLH; J gene: TRBJ1-6; clone size: .; D gene: .; V gene: TRBV2
CDR3 protein: ASSFLTGTMGTDTQY; J gene: TRBJ2-3; clone size: .; D gene: .; V gene: TRBV10-2
CDR3 protein: ASSLHKPYPYRARNTEAF; J gene: TRBJ1-1; clone size: .; D gene: .; V gene: TRBV27
CDR3 protein: ASSEGAPPGQF; J gene: TRBJ2-1; clone size: once; D gene: .; V gene: TRBV6-1
CDR3 protein: ASIQRTGQPISYEQY; J gene: TRBJ2-7; clone size: .; D gene: TRBD1; V gene: TRBV2
CDR3 protein: ASSHPGPAEQY; J gene: TRBJ2-5; clone size: .; D gene: .; V gene: TRBV4-1
CDR3 protein: SVEWGGMNTEAF; J gene: TRBJ1-1; clone size: .; D gene: .; V gene: TRBV29-1
CDR3 protein: ASSLMGRGTEAF; J gene: TRBJ1-1; clone size: .; D gene: .; V gene: TRBV7-9
CDR3 protein: ASSGGTDLKTEAF; J gene: TRBJ1-1; clone size: .; D gene: TRBD1; V gene: TRBV5-4
CDR3 protein: ASSPTGNQETQY; J gene: TRBJ2-5; clone size: .; D gene: .; V gene: TRBV13
CDR3 protein: ASSSGQDNGYT; J gene: TRBJ1-2; clone size: .; D gene: TRBD1; V gene: TRBV5-1
CDR3 protein: ASSIGGHTEAF; J gene: TRBJ1-1; clone size: .; D gene: .; V gene: TRBV19
CDR3 protein: ASSDGTGGQETQY; J gene: TRBJ2-5; clone size: .; D gene: TRBD1; V gene: TRBV6-4
CDR3 protein: ARSLAAGVEYEQY; J gene: TRBJ2-7; clone size: .; D gene: .; V gene: TRBV5-3
CDR3 protein: ASSFESTDTQY; J gene: TRBJ2-3; clone size: .; D gene: .; V gene: TRBV27
CDR3 protein: ASSEEGEDTQY; J gene: TRBJ2-3; clone size: few; D gene: .; V gene: TRBV2
CDR3 protein: ASSLTHEEQY; J gene: TRBJ2-7; clone size: .; D gene: .; V gene: TRBV5-6
CDR3 protein: ASSLERGQPQH; J gene: TRBJ1-5; clone size: .; D gene: .; V gene: TRBV7-2
CDR3 protein: ASSESYPKSEKLF; J gene: TRBJ1-4; clone size: .; D gene: .; V gene: TRBV25-1